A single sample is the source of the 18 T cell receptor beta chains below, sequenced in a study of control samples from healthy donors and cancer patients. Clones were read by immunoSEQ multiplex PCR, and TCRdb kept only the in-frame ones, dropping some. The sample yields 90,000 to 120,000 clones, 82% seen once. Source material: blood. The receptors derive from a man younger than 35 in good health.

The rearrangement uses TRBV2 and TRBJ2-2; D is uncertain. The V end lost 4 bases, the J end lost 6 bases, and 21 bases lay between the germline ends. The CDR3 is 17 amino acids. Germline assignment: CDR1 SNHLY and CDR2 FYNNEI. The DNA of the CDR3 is TGTGCCAGCAGTGTGAAGTTCCTTATCCTCGGGTCCGGGGAGCTGTTTTTT. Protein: CASSVKFLILGSGELFF.

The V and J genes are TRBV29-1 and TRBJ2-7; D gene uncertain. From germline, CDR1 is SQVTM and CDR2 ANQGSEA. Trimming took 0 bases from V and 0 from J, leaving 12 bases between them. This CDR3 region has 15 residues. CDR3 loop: CSVEDPRRSSYEQYF. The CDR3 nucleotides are TGCAGCGTTGAAGATCCTCGACGGAGCTCCTACGAGCAGTACTTC.

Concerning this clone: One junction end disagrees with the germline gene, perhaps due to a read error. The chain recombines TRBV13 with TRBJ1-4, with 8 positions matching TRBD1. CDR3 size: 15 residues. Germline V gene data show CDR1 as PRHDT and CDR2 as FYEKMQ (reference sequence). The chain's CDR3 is CASSLGRQGNEKLFF. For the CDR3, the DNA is TGTGCCAGCAGCCTAGGCCGACAGGGGAATGAAAAACTGTTTTTT. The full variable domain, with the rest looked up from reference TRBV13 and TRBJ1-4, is AAGVIQSPRHLIKEKRETATLKCYPIPRHDTVYWYQQGPGQDPQFLISFYEKMQSDKGSIPDRFSAQQFSDYHSELNMSSLELGDSALYFCASSLGRQGNEKLFFGSGTQLSVL.

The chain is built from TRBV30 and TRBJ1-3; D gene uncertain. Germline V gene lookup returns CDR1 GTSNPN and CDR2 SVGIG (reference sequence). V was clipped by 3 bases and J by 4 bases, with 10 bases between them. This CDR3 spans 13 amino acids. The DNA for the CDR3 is TGTGCCTGGAGCGGGGTGGCCGGAAACACCATATATTTT. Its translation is CAWSGVAGNTIYF.

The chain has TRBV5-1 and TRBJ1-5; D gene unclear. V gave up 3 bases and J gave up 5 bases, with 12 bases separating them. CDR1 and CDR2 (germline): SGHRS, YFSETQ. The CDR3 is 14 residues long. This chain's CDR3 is CASSWGGGDQPQHF. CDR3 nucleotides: TGCGCCAGCAGCTGGGGAGGAGGTGATCAGCCCCAGCATTTT.

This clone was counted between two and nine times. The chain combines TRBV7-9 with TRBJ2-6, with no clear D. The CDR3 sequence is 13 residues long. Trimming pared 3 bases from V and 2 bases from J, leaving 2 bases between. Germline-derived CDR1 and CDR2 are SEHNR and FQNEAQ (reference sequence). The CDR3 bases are TGTGCCAGCAGCTTGACTGGGGCCAACGTCCTGACTTTC. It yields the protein CASSLTGANVLTF.

The CDR3: CASSQRAGGANTEAFF. The DNA of the CDR3 is TGTGCCAGCAGCCAACGGGCAGGGGGCGCGAACACTGAAGCTTTCTTT. The genes are TRBV4-2 and TRBJ1-1, with 8 bases aligning to TRBD1. J was trimmed by 1 base and V by 2 bases; bases with no gene match: 6. The CDR3 sequence is 16 residues long. Germline CDR1 LGHNA, CDR2 YNFKEQ.

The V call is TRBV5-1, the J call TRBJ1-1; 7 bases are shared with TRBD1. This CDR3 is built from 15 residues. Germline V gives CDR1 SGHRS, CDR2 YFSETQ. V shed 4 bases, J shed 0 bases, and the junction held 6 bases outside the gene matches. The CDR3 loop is CASSNPGQMNTEAFF. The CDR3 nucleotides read TGCGCCAGCAGCAACCCGGGACAGATGAACACTGAAGCTTTCTTT.

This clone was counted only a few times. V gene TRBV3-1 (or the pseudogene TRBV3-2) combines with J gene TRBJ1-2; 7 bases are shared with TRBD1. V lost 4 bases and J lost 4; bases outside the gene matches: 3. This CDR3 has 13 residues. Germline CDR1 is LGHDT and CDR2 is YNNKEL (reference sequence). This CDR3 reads CASSPGTAYGYTF. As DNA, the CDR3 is TGTGCCAGCAGCCCCGGGACAGCCTATGGCTACACCTTC.

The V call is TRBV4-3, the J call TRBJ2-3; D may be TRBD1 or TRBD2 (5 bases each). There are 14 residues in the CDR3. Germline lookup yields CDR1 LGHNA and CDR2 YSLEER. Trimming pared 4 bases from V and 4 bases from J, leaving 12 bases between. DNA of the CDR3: TGCGCCAGCAGCCGGGACGACATGGCAGATACGCAGTATTTT. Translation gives CASSRDDMADTQYF.

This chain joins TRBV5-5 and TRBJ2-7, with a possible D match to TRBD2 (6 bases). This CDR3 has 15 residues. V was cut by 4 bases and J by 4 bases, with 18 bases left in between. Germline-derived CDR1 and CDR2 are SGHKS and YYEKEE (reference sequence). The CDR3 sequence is CASSAQAPAGYEQYF. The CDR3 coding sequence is TGTGCCAGCAGCGCACAGGCTCCCGCGGGATACGAGCAGTACTTC.

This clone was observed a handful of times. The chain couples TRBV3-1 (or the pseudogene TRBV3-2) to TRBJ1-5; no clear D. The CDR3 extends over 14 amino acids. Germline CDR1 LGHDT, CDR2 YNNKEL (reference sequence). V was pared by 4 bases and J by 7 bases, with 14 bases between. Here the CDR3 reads CASSPQPGWQPQHF. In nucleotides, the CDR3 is TGTGCCAGCAGCCCACAACCTGGGTGGCAGCCCCAGCATTTT.

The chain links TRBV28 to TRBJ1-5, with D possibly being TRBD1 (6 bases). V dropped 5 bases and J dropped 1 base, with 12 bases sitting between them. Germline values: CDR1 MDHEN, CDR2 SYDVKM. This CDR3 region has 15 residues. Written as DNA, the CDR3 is TGTGCCAGCAGTCCGGGCGGGGGCAGCAATCAGCCCCAGCATTTT. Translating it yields CASSPGGGSNQPQHF.

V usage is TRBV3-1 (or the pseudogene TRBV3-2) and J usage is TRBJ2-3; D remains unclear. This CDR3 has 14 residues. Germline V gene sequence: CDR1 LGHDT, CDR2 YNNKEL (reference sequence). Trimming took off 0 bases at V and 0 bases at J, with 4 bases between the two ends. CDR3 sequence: CASSQDPSTDTQYF. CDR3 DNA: TGTGCCAGCAGCCAAGACCCCAGCACAGATACGCAGTATTTT.

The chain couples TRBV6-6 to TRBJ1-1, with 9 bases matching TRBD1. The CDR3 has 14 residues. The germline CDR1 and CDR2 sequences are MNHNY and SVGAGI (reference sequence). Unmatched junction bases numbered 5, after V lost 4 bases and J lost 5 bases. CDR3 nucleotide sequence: TGTGCCAGCAGTTGGGGACAGGGTGGGACTGAAGCTTTCTTT. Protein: CASSWGQGGTEAFF.

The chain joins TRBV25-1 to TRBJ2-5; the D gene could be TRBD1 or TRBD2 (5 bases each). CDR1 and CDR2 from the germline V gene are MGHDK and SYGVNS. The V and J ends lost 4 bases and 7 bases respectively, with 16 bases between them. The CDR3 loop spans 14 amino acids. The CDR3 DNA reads TGTGCCAGCAGTGGGACTCTCGGACATCCGACCCAGTACTTC. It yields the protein CASSGTLGHPTQYF.

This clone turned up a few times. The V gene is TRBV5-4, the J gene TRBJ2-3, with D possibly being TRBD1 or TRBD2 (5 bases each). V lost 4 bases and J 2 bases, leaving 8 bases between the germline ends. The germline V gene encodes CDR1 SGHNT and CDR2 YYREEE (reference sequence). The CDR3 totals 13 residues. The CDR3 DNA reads TGTGCCAGCAGCGGGGGATTCACAGATACGCAGTATTTT. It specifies CASSGGFTDTQYF.

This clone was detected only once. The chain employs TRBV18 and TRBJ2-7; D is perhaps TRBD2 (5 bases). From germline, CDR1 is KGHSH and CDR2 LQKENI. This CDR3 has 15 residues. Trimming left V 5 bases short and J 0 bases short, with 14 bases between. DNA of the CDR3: TGTGCCAGCTCATTGTTTTTGAGCGGCTCCTACGAGCAGTACGTC. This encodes CASSLFLSGSYEQYV.